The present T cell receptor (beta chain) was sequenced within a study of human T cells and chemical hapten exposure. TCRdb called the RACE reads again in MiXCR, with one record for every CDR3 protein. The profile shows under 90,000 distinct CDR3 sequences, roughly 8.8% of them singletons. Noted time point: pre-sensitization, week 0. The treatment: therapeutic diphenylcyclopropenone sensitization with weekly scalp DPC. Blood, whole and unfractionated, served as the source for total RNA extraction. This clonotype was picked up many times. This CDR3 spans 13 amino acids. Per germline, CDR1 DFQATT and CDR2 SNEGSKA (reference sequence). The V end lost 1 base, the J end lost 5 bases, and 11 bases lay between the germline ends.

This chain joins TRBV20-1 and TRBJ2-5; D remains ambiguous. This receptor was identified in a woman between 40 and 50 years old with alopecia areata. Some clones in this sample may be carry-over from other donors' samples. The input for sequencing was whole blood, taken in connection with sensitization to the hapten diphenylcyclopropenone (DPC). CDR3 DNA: TGCAGTGCTAGAGTTCCCCCCCTGGAGACCCAGTACTTC. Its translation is CSARVPPLETQYF.